This is a list of T cell receptor beta chains from one sample in a study of T-cell memory formation after mild COVID-19. Using its own MiXCR run on the 5' RACE reads, TCRdb lists one record per CDR3 protein. The sample shows about 270,000 distinct CDR3 sequences, over 15% of them seen only once. The sequenced sample was PBMCs or a T cell subset sorted from them (not recorded which). Receptor source: a man in his late teens or twenties who had mild COVID-19 (a few samples of this study predate the infection). Cell type and time point are not known. CDR3s include the opening cysteine and the closing phenylalanine or tryptophan. The D gene is left open where the match is weak. Clone size is shown for a subset of rows, as once, few, many or a class of expanded clone.

V gene,D gene,J gene,clone size,CDR3 protein,CDR3 DNA
TRBV11-2,TRBD1,TRBJ2-2,NA,CASSYRGQTGELFF,TGTGCCAGCAGCTACAGGGGGCAAACCGGGGAGCTGTTTTTT
TRBV6-5,NA,TRBJ1-5,NA,CASSRYSRGQPQHF,TGTGCCAGCAGTCGATACTCCCGAGGGCAGCCCCAGCATTTT
TRBV28,TRBD2,TRBJ2-4,NA,CASSAGETDIQYF,TGTGCCAGCAGTGCGGGGGAGACGGACATTCAGTACTTC
TRBV5-1,NA,TRBJ2-7,NA,CASSSGAAYEQYF,TGCGCCAGCAGCTCCGGGGCGGCCTACGAGCAGTACTTC
TRBV7-8,TRBD1,TRBJ1-2,NA,CASSSDRDGYTF,TGTGCCAGCAGCTCCGACAGGGATGGCTACACCTTC
TRBV5-1,TRBD1,TRBJ1-1,NA,CATRQGSGNTEAFF,TGCGCCACCCGACAGGGGTCCGGTAACACTGAAGCTTTCTTT
TRBV2,NA,TRBJ1-1,few,CASRAGLIDTEAFF,TGTGCCAGCAGGGCAGGGTTAATCGACACTGAAGCTTTCTTT
TRBV5-1,NA,TRBJ1-4,few,CASSLEAATNEKLFF,TGCGCCAGCAGCTTGGAGGCAGCAACTAATGAAAAACTGTTTTTT
TRBV7-2,NA,TRBJ2-5,NA,CASSFFIQETQYF,TGTGCCAGCAGCTTCTTCATCCAAGAGACCCAGTACTTC
TRBV5-1,TRBD1,TRBJ2-1,few,CASSQIPGQGVNEQFF,TGCGCCAGCAGTCAAATCCCGGGACAGGGGGTCAATGAGCAGTTCTTC
TRBV7-7,NA,TRBJ2-5,many,CASSVVGAQETQYF,TGTGCCAGCAGCGTTGTTGGGGCCCAAGAGACCCAGTACTTC
TRBV5-1,NA,TRBJ2-3,NA,CASSVDTITDTQYF,TGCGCCAGCAGCGTGGATACTATCACAGATACGCAGTATTTT
TRBV9,NA,TRBJ1-1,NA,CASSVVFRADTEAFF,TGTGCCAGCAGCGTAGTGTTTAGGGCGGACACTGAAGCTTTCTTT
TRBV6-5,NA,TRBJ2-3,NA,CASSYSHQDPYVPDTQYF,TGTGCCAGCAGTTACTCCCACCAGGATCCCTACGTCCCAGATACGCAGTATTTT
TRBV7-6,TRBD2,TRBJ2-2,NA,CASSGKTSGGSTGELFF,TGTGCCAGCAGCGGCAAGACTAGCGGGGGGTCCACCGGGGAGCTGTTTTTT
TRBV20-1,TRBD2,TRBJ2-1,many,CSARVAGGNSYNEQFF,TGCAGTGCTAGGGTAGCGGGCGGGAACTCCTACAATGAGCAGTTCTTC
TRBV6-1,TRBD1,TRBJ1-2,NA,CASSERGGQGYGYTF,TGTGCCAGCAGTGAAAGAGGGGGACAGGGCTATGGCTACACCTTC
TRBV7-2,TRBD2,TRBJ2-7,NA,CATRTSGGLYEQYF,TGTGCCACCAGGACTAGCGGGGGACTTTACGAGCAGTACTTC
TRBV4-2,TRBD1,TRBJ1-6,NA,CASSQGDRAASPLHF,TGTGCCAGCAGCCAAGGGGACAGGGCGGCTTCACCCCTCCACTTT
TRBV3-1,NA,TRBJ2-1,NA,CASSQEVPGNEQFF,TGTGCCAGCAGCCAAGAAGTGCCAGGTAATGAGCAGTTCTTC
TRBV5-1,NA,TRBJ1-1,NA,CASSDWTTKTEAFF,TGCGCCAGCAGCGACTGGACAACCAAGACCGAAGCTTTCTTT
TRBV7-7,NA,TRBJ2-7,NA,CASSYRWEGEQYF,TGTGCCAGCAGCTACCGTTGGGAAGGAGAGCAGTACTTC
TRBV7-3,NA,TRBJ2-3,NA,CASSPGTTGSDTQYF,TGTGCCAGCAGCCCCGGGACAACCGGATCAGATACGCAGTATTTT
TRBV4-1,NA,TRBJ1-1,NA,CASSQDGAPTNTEAFF,TGCGCCAGCAGCCAAGATGGGGCACCAACGAACACTGAAGCTTTCTTT
TRBV18,NA,TRBJ2-3,many,CASSLAPSTDTQYF,TGTGCCAGCTCACTAGCGCCTAGCACAGATACGCAGTATTTT
TRBV7-2,NA,TRBJ2-3,few,CASSSGLLTDTQYF,TGTGCCAGCAGTTCCGGACTACTCACAGATACGCAGTATTTT
TRBV18,NA,TRBJ1-5,few,CASSLETASGQPQHF,TGTGCCAGCTCCCTCGAAACGGCTTCGGGTCAGCCCCAGCATTTT
TRBV7-2,NA,TRBJ1-4,NA,CASSPSGGTNEKLFF,TGTGCCAGCAGCCCCTCAGGAGGGACTAATGAAAAACTGTTTTTT
TRBV6-2/TRBV6-3,NA,TRBJ2-5,NA,CVTTGAGETQYF,TGCGTAACTACAGGGGCGGGGGAGACCCAGTACTTC
TRBV27,NA,TRBJ1-1,few,CASSSPRVSATEAFF,TGTGCCAGCAGTTCCCCCAGGGTGAGTGCCACTGAAGCTTTCTTT
TRBV9,TRBD2,TRBJ2-5,NA,CASSTSGGRNQETQYF,TGTGCCAGCAGCACCTCGGGGGGGCGGAACCAAGAGACCCAGTACTTC